This T cell receptor (beta chain) stems from a study of blood T cell repertoires in COVID-19. Participant-reported clinical history was the basis for cohort assignment. This CDR3 spans 13 amino acids. CDR1 SEHNR and CDR2 FQNEAQ come from the germline V gene (reference sequence). Clones were sequenced by immunoSEQ multiplex PCR, and TCRdb holds only the in-frame ones, with some missing. The sample gives about 130,000 clones, 86% of which show up once; approximately 4.3% is in the top ten. About this clone: The junction departs from the called germline gene at one end, perhaps through a read error.

The chain employs TRBV7-9 and TRBJ2-7; TRBD2 is a possible D gene (6 bases). Sequenced input: PBMCs or T cells enriched from blood (not recorded which). The sequence was collected from a man aged 45-60 years who had recovered from COVID-19. CDR3 nucleotides: TGTGCCAGCAGCCCAGAGGCGACTAGTAAAGTAAACTTC. It is translated as CASSPEATSKVNF.